A selection of T cell receptor beta chains follows, all from one sample in a study of OX40 agonist ivuxolimab in advanced cancers. The assay was immunoSEQ multiplex PCR, and TCRdb's table has in-frame clones only and misses some. The sample lists 48,000 or so clones; around 90% were seen once. The source material was CD4+ or CD8+ T cells sorted from blood, sampled in a trial of the OX40 agonist ivuxolimab. All receptors derive from an adult with an advanced solid tumor such as melanoma, head and neck, liver or kidney cancer. The CDR3 runs from the conserved cysteine through the conserved F or W. The D gene is left open where the match is weak. Clone size is shown for a subset of rows, as once, few, many or a class of expanded clone.

v_call: TRBV6-1; d_call: -; j_call: TRBJ1-1; clone_size: once; cdr3_aa: CASSDYGTEAFF; cdr3_nt: TGTGCCAGCAGTGATTATGGTACTGAAGCTTTCTTT
v_call: TRBV5-4; d_call: -; j_call: TRBJ2-1; clone_size: -; cdr3_aa: CASSVSSSSYNEQFF; cdr3_nt: TGTGCCAGCAGCGTGTCTAGCAGCTCCTACAATGAGCAGTTCTTC
v_call: TRBV19; d_call: -; j_call: TRBJ1-1; clone_size: few; cdr3_aa: CASSIGVNTEAFF; cdr3_nt: TGTGCCAGTAGTATAGGGGTGAACACTGAAGCTTTCTTT
v_call: TRBV5-1; d_call: TRBD1; j_call: TRBJ2-2; clone_size: -; cdr3_aa: CASSPLTGGAGELFF; cdr3_nt: TGCGCCAGCAGCCCCCTGACAGGGGGAGCCGGGGAGCTGTTTTTT
v_call: TRBV2; d_call: TRBD1; j_call: TRBJ1-1; clone_size: -; cdr3_aa: CASSGQGGPEAFF; cdr3_nt: TGTGCCAGCAGCGGACAGGGAGGCCCTGAAGCTTTCTTT
v_call: TRBV7-2; d_call: -; j_call: TRBJ2-3; clone_size: once; cdr3_aa: CASSPQGQPGDTQYF; cdr3_nt: TGTGCCAGCAGCCCTCAAGGACAGCCTGGGGATACGCAGTATTTT
v_call: TRBV5-6; d_call: -; j_call: TRBJ2-7; clone_size: once; cdr3_aa: CASSLARYEQYF; cdr3_nt: TGTGCCAGCAGCTTGGCTCGTTACGAGCAGTACTTC
v_call: TRBV29-1; d_call: -; j_call: TRBJ2-5; clone_size: -; cdr3_aa: CSVSGTPIIETQYF; cdr3_nt: TGCAGCGTTTCCGGGACACCTATCATAGAGACCCAGTACTTC
v_call: TRBV7-9; d_call: -; j_call: TRBJ1-2; clone_size: few; cdr3_aa: CASSLELWYGYTF; cdr3_nt: TGTGCCAGCAGCTTAGAACTGTGGTATGGCTACACCTTC
v_call: TRBV14; d_call: -; j_call: TRBJ1-2; clone_size: -; cdr3_aa: CASSQDDWFEGYTF; cdr3_nt: TGTGCCAGCAGCCAAGACGACTGGTTTGAAGGCTACACCTTC
v_call: TRBV6-1; d_call: TRBD1; j_call: TRBJ1-2; clone_size: -; cdr3_aa: CASSATGANGYTF; cdr3_nt: TGTGCCAGCAGTGCAACAGGGGCTAATGGCTACACCTTC
v_call: TRBV19; d_call: TRBD2; j_call: TRBJ2-1; clone_size: -; cdr3_aa: CASSLKLAGVLYNEQFF; cdr3_nt: TGTGCCAGTAGTTTGAAACTAGCGGGAGTTTTATACAATGAGCAGTTCTTC
v_call: TRBV11-2; d_call: -; j_call: TRBJ1-5; clone_size: -; cdr3_aa: CASSFGAGTYQPQHF; cdr3_nt: TGTGCCAGCAGCTTCGGGGCAGGGACCTATCAGCCCCAGCATTTT
v_call: TRBV5-1; d_call: -; j_call: TRBJ1-2; clone_size: -; cdr3_aa: CASSDGTNYGYTF; cdr3_nt: TGCGCCAGCAGCGACGGGACTAACTATGGCTACACCTTC
v_call: TRBV11-1; d_call: -; j_call: TRBJ2-2; clone_size: -; cdr3_aa: CASSLVWTGELFF; cdr3_nt: TGTGCCAGCAGCTTAGTGTGGACCGGGGAGCTGTTTTTT
v_call: TRBV5-1; d_call: -; j_call: TRBJ1-4; clone_size: -; cdr3_aa: CASSPATNEKLFF; cdr3_nt: TGCGCCAGCAGCCCCGCAACTAATGAAAAACTGTTTTTT
v_call: TRBV23-1; d_call: -; j_call: TRBJ2-7; clone_size: -; cdr3_aa: CATPAGTTDYYEQYF; cdr3_nt: TGCGCCACTCCTGCCGGGACAACTGATTACTACGAGCAGTACTTC
v_call: TRBV30; d_call: TRBD2; j_call: TRBJ2-1; clone_size: few; cdr3_aa: CAWWTSRYNEQFF; cdr3_nt: TGTGCCTGGTGGACTAGCCGCTACAATGAGCAGTTCTTC
v_call: TRBV2; d_call: TRBD2; j_call: TRBJ2-3; clone_size: -; cdr3_aa: CASSDPSGAVDTQYF; cdr3_nt: TGTGCCAGCAGTGACCCGAGCGGGGCGGTAGATACGCAGTATTTT
v_call: TRBV6-1; d_call: -; j_call: TRBJ2-2; clone_size: -; cdr3_aa: CASSELRNTGELFF; cdr3_nt: TGTGCCAGCAGTGAACTGCGGAACACCGGGGAGCTGTTTTTT
v_call: TRBV2; d_call: TRBD1; j_call: TRBJ1-2; clone_size: -; cdr3_aa: CASAGQGARGYTF; cdr3_nt: TGTGCCAGCGCCGGACAGGGGGCACGAGGCTACACCTTC
v_call: TRBV11-2; d_call: TRBD2; j_call: TRBJ2-3; clone_size: -; cdr3_aa: CASSPGTSGPTQYF; cdr3_nt: TGTGCCAGCAGCCCCGGGACTAGCGGACCTACGCAGTATTTT
v_call: TRBV6-1; d_call: -; j_call: TRBJ1-5; clone_size: -; cdr3_aa: CASSGVAGNQPQHF; cdr3_nt: TGTGCCAGCAGTGGGGTCGCGGGCAATCAGCCCCAGCATTTT
v_call: TRBV13; d_call: -; j_call: TRBJ2-2; clone_size: -; cdr3_aa: CASSRGPSGSNTGELFF; cdr3_nt: TGTGCCAGCAGCAGGGGGCCTAGCGGGTCGAACACCGGGGAGCTGTTTTTT
v_call: TRBV4-2; d_call: -; j_call: TRBJ2-7; clone_size: -; cdr3_aa: CASSQDRVDYEQYF; cdr3_nt: TGTGCCAGCAGCCAAGACAGAGTTGACTACGAGCAGTACTTC
v_call: TRBV7-2; d_call: -; j_call: TRBJ1-5; clone_size: -; cdr3_aa: CASSLDLSAQHF; cdr3_nt: TGTGCCAGCAGCTTAGATCTTTCAGCCCAGCATTTT
v_call: TRBV6-1; d_call: TRBD2; j_call: TRBJ2-1; clone_size: few; cdr3_aa: CASSERRGLAGVFWGNEQFF; cdr3_nt: TGTGCCAGCAGTGAAAGGCGGGGACTAGCGGGGGTGTTCTGGGGAAATGAGCAGTTCTTC
v_call: TRBV19; d_call: -; j_call: TRBJ1-2; clone_size: -; cdr3_aa: CASSMVTADGFYGYTF; cdr3_nt: TGTGCCAGTAGTATGGTGACAGCAGACGGTTTCTATGGCTACACCTTC
v_call: TRBV11-2; d_call: TRBD1; j_call: TRBJ1-5; clone_size: -; cdr3_aa: CASSLMGQGHQPQHF; cdr3_nt: TGTGCCAGCAGCTTAATGGGACAGGGCCATCAGCCCCAGCATTTT
v_call: TRBV7-9; d_call: -; j_call: TRBJ1-2; clone_size: -; cdr3_aa: CASSLGQLYGYTF; cdr3_nt: TGTGCCAGCAGCTTAGGGCAGCTCTATGGCTACACCTTC
v_call: TRBV6-5; d_call: -; j_call: TRBJ2-7; clone_size: -; cdr3_aa: CASSLAATYEQYF; cdr3_nt: TGTGCCAGCAGTTTGGCAGCGACCTACGAGCAGTACTTC
v_call: TRBV5-1; d_call: TRBD1; j_call: TRBJ1-6; clone_size: -; cdr3_aa: CASSLEPGTGYSPLHF; cdr3_nt: TGCGCCAGCAGCCTCGAACCCGGGACAGGATATTCACCCCTCCACTTT
v_call: TRBV5-1; d_call: -; j_call: TRBJ1-5; clone_size: -; cdr3_aa: CASSLGGLSNQPQHF; cdr3_nt: TGCGCCAGCAGCTTAGGGGGGCTCTCCAATCAGCCCCAGCATTTT
v_call: TRBV25-1; d_call: TRBD1; j_call: TRBJ2-2; clone_size: -; cdr3_aa: CASSERTGGTGELFF; cdr3_nt: TGTGCCAGCAGCGAACGAACAGGGGGCACCGGGGAGCTGTTTTTT
v_call: TRBV7-8; d_call: TRBD2; j_call: TRBJ2-2; clone_size: -; cdr3_aa: CASSSIPGLDHTGELFF; cdr3_nt: TGTGCCAGCAGCTCTATACCGGGACTAGACCACACCGGGGAGCTGTTTTTT
v_call: TRBV7-3; d_call: -; j_call: TRBJ2-2; clone_size: -; cdr3_aa: CASSPGPHTGELFF; cdr3_nt: TGTGCCAGCAGCCCTGGTCCGCACACCGGGGAGCTGTTTTTT
v_call: TRBV7-6; d_call: -; j_call: TRBJ2-7; clone_size: -; cdr3_aa: CASSLAGPSYEQYF; cdr3_nt: TGTGCCAGCAGCTTGGCAGGGCCTTCCTACGAGCAGTACTTC
v_call: TRBV10-1; d_call: -; j_call: TRBJ2-3; clone_size: -; cdr3_aa: CASSDPGADTQYF; cdr3_nt: TGCGCCAGCAGCGATCCGGGGGCAGATACGCAGTATTTT
v_call: TRBV7-2; d_call: -; j_call: TRBJ2-7; clone_size: -; cdr3_aa: CASSSYQGFEQYF; cdr3_nt: TGTGCCAGCAGCTCATACCAGGGGTTCGAGCAGTACTTC
v_call: TRBV18; d_call: -; j_call: TRBJ2-7; clone_size: -; cdr3_aa: CASRGYYEQYF; cdr3_nt: TGTGCCAGCCGGGGGTACTACGAGCAGTACTTC
v_call: TRBV28; d_call: -; j_call: TRBJ1-2; clone_size: -; cdr3_aa: CASSPPGRIYGYTF; cdr3_nt: TGTGCCAGCAGTCCCCCGGGCAGGATCTATGGCTACACCTTC
v_call: TRBV18; d_call: -; j_call: TRBJ2-7; clone_size: -; cdr3_aa: CASFDGTEQYF; cdr3_nt: TGTGCCAGCTTTGACGGGACAGAGCAGTACTTC
v_call: TRBV2; d_call: -; j_call: TRBJ1-5; clone_size: -; cdr3_aa: CASSERSGGNQPQHF; cdr3_nt: TGTGCCAGCAGTGAAAGGTCCGGGGGCAATCAGCCCCAGCATTTT
v_call: TRBV7-6; d_call: -; j_call: TRBJ2-1; clone_size: -; cdr3_aa: CASSQGGGSYNEQFF; cdr3_nt: TGTGCCAGCAGCCAGGGTGGGGGGTCCTACAATGAGCAGTTCTTC
v_call: TRBV7-2; d_call: -; j_call: TRBJ2-6; clone_size: -; cdr3_aa: CASRKLGESGANVLTF; cdr3_nt: TGTGCCAGCAGGAAACTAGGGGAATCTGGGGCCAACGTCCTGACTTTC
v_call: TRBV30; d_call: -; j_call: TRBJ1-2; clone_size: -; cdr3_aa: CAWSLAGGYTF; cdr3_nt: TGTGCCTGGAGTTTGGCAGGCGGCTACACCTTC
v_call: TRBV19; d_call: -; j_call: TRBJ1-1; clone_size: -; cdr3_aa: CASKLGVANTEAFF; cdr3_nt: TGTGCCAGTAAACTCGGGGTTGCGAACACTGAAGCTTTCTTT
v_call: TRBV18; d_call: -; j_call: TRBJ1-1; clone_size: -; cdr3_aa: CASSPPSLGLRQAFF; cdr3_nt: TGTGCCAGCTCACCACCGAGTCTTGGTCTACGCCAAGCTTTCTTT